This T cell receptor beta chain comes out of a study of cytomegalovirus exposure and HLA in healthy donors (dated by TCRdb to 2016 to 2017). General notes on the study: The 500 to 700 repertoires of the first cohort and the roughly 110 validation repertoires were produced on the same platform, according to a later analysis. The aim of the study was to test whether cataloging public T cell receptors could identify signatures of past pathogen exposure. In addition to the first cohort of 500 to 850 subjects, a separate validation cohort of 120 different subjects was used. The study combined high-throughput TCR immunosequencing, statistical association of individual TCRs with disease status, and machine learning to predict cytomegalovirus infection status.

Separate from the approximately 700-subject first cohort, the validation cohort of roughly 130 subjects was the group to which the donors belonged. For CDR1 and CDR2, the germline V gene lists SGHVS and FNYEAQ. V is cut back by 5 bases and J by 6 bases, with 9 bases in the junction unmatched. There are 14 amino acids in the CDR3, from cysteine to phenylalanine inclusive. Only the CDR3 DNA stays, 42 bases, in frame from base 1. Receptor amplification or capture employed the immunoSEQ multiplex PCR assay. Per the authors' processing: A statistical classification framework was developed to diagnose cytomegalovirus status using the catalog of TCR beta chain sequences. The immuneACCESS repertoire file appears here via TCRdb, limited to in-frame rearrangements. These files lack a portion of the clones; in checked studies, under half of the deficit traces to unresolved V genes, and the cause of the others is not known. V and J calls plus clone size are reproduced from that table; the DNA served to infer D and trimming. This sample comprises 80,000 to 90,000 clones, 96% of them detected only once. Roughly 0.8% of the sample goes to the ten largest clones.

On this clone itself: No antigen is known for it. Base qualities are missing; no much larger clone stands one base away.

What the authors observed across the whole study: The authors suggested that the approach could potentially be extended to other disease states and immunological phenotypes. The study gave a list of around 170 TCR beta chains associated with cytomegalovirus. In both the original and validation cohorts, the classifier was reported to diagnose cytomegalovirus status with high specificity and sensitivity. In a later analysis, TCRs clustered in the first cohort were found to also tend to co-occur in the roughly 130 validation repertoires, with approximately 93% of cluster scores above 0. A later analysis had no HLA typing for the validation cohort, so co-occurrence there was scored across all 110 or so repertoires. Most TCR sequences were observed very rarely across donors, whereas some public TCRs were present in many individuals. Three of the identified cytomegalovirus-associated TCR beta chains were confirmed in vitro to be specific for cytomegalovirus antigens.

The rearrangement joined TRBV7-6 to TRBJ1-2, with 7 junctional bases fitting TRBD1. The sample taken for sequencing was PBMCs. This TCR derives from a man aged 18 to 35 in good health and CMV-seronegative. The CDR3 corresponds to CASSKNRGGDGYTF. The DNA sequence is TGTGCCAGCAGCAAAAACAGGGGAGGCGATGGCTACACCTTC.